The 29 T cell receptor beta chains listed next were all sequenced from one sample in a study of cytomegalovirus exposure and HLA in healthy donors. The assay was immunoSEQ multiplex PCR, and TCRdb's table has in-frame clones only and misses some. The sample yields 250,000 to 400,000 clones, about 85% seen once. Sequencing was performed on PBMCs. The source of these receptors is a woman aged 25 to 45 in good health and CMV-seropositive.

V usage is TRBV9 and J usage is TRBJ2-1, with D perhaps TRBD1 or TRBD2 (6 bases each). Per the germline V gene, CDR1 is SGDLS and CDR2 is YYNGEE. V was pared by 3 bases and J by 4 bases, with 20 bases between. This CDR3 is built from 17 residues. This chain's CDR3 is CASSENEQGGAYNEQFF. Written as DNA, the CDR3 is TGTGCCAGCAGCGAGAACGAACAGGGAGGAGCTTACAATGAGCAGTTCTTC. Full variable domain (outside the CDR3, taken from reference TRBV9 and TRBJ2-1): DSGVTQTPKHLITATGQRVTLRCSPRSGDLSVYWYQQSLDQGLQFLIQYYNGEERAKGNILERFSAQQFPDLHSELNLSSLELGDSALYFCASSENEQGGAYNEQFFGPGTRLTVL.

The chain carries TRBV7-9 and TRBJ2-7, with 7 bases aligning to TRBD1. The CDR3 totals 15 residues. With V trimmed by 5 bases and J by 0 bases, 7 bases remained unmatched. From germline, CDR1 is SEHNR and CDR2 FQNEAQ (reference sequence). The CDR3 spells CASSPGQPSSYEQYF. The CDR3 bases are TGTGCCAGCAGCCCGGGACAGCCCAGCTCCTACGAGCAGTACTTC.

This chain links TRBV19 with TRBJ2-3; 10 bases agree with TRBD2. The germline gives CDR1 LNHDA, CDR2 SQIVND (reference sequence). After removal of 7 bases from V and 2 bases from J, the junction contained 3 bases not matched to a gene. CDR3 length: 14 residues. The CDR3, as DNA: TGTGCCAGTATTGGGACTAGCGTCACAGATACGCAGTATTTT. This gives the protein CASIGTSVTDTQYF.

This clone occurred a few times. The chain joins TRBV4-1 to TRBJ1-1; D uncertain. Germline values: CDR1 MGHRA, CDR2 YSYEKL. This CDR3 has 16 amino acids. V was shortened by 0 bases and J by 4 bases, with 15 bases between the two germline ends. The CDR3 here is CASSQDLWQIGTEAFF. CDR3 sequence (DNA): TGCGCCAGCAGCCAAGATCTCTGGCAAATTGGCACTGAAGCTTTCTTT.

Here the CDR3 DNA reads TGTGCCAGCTCACCAGCGGGGATACAAGAGACCCAGTACTTC. This sequence encodes CASSPAGIQETQYF. This sequence joins TRBV18 and TRBJ2-5; the D gene is possibly TRBD2 (6 bases). The germline V gene encodes CDR1 KGHSH and CDR2 LQKENI. The length of the CDR3 is 14 residues. V shed 2 bases and J shed 2 bases, with 9 bases lying between them.

The V gene is TRBV5-6, the J gene TRBJ1-2, with TRBD1 matching over 7 bases. V shed 4 bases and J 4 bases; nucleotides not matched to a gene: 10. The CDR3 covers 15 residues. Germline lookup yields CDR1 SGHDT and CDR2 YYEEEE. CDR3 loop: CASSPSGTAPYGYTF. The CDR3 nucleotides are TGTGCCAGCAGCCCATCCGGGACAGCGCCCTATGGCTACACCTTC.

J is TRBJ2-6 and V is TRBV7-8; D call uncertain. The CDR3 is 16 amino acids. Looked up from germline, CDR1 is SGHVS and CDR2 is FQNEAQ. The V end lost 4 bases, the J end lost 6 bases, and 16 bases lay between the germline ends. The chain's CDR3 is CASSSAGVLEANVLTF. CDR3 coding DNA: TGTGCCAGCAGCTCTGCTGGAGTCTTGGAGGCCAACGTCCTGACTTTC.

V usage is TRBV4-1 and J usage is TRBJ1-1, with 7 positions matching TRBD1. The CDR3 has 15 residues. The germline V gene encodes CDR1 MGHRA and CDR2 YSYEKL. Trimming took 2 bases from V and 1 from J; bases not matched to a gene: 4. CDR3 DNA: TGCGCCAGCAGCCAACCGGGACAGAGGAACACTGAAGCTTTCTTT. Translating it yields CASSQPGQRNTEAFF.

This rearrangement joins TRBV5-1 to TRBJ2-1; D is unclear. CDR1 and CDR2 (germline): SGHRS, YFSETQ. Trimming cost V 4 bases and J 7 bases, with 9 bases left between them. The CDR3 is 12 amino acids. The CDR3 nucleotides read TGCGCCAGCAGCCCAGTCGGTAATGAGCAGTTCTTC. This sequence encodes CASSPVGNEQFF.

The V gene is TRBV28, the J gene TRBJ1-2, with D possibly being TRBD1 (6 bases). The CDR3 is made up of 15 amino acids. The V end lost 2 bases, the J end lost 4 bases, and 14 bases lay between the germline ends. CDR1 and CDR2 from the germline V gene are MDHEN and SYDVKM. This CDR3 is CASSLASDRIYGYTF. In DNA, the CDR3 is TGTGCCAGCAGTTTAGCCTCAGACAGGATCTATGGCTACACCTTC.

The V call is TRBV6-1, the J call TRBJ1-3; D not resolved. CDR3 length equals 13 residues. The V end was cut by 9 bases, the J end by 4 bases, with 13 bases between. Germline values: CDR1 MNHNS, CDR2 SASEGT. The CDR3 here is CARKDSYGNTIYF. Written as DNA, the CDR3 is TGTGCCAGAAAGGACTCTTACGGAAACACCATATATTTT.

V and J are TRBV9 and TRBJ1-2; no firm D call. Per the germline V gene, CDR1 is SGDLS and CDR2 is YYNGEE. V was shortened by 3 bases and J by 8 bases, with 11 bases between the two germline ends. This CDR3 has 12 amino acids. CDR3 region: CASSEGREGYTF. The CDR3 DNA reads as TGTGCCAGCAGCGAAGGGAGGGAAGGCTACACCTTC.

The chain has TRBV5-1 and TRBJ2-7; the D is unclear. Germline V gene sequence: CDR1 SGHRS, CDR2 YFSETQ. V was pared by 1 base and J by 4 bases, with 15 bases between. The CDR3 is 15 amino acids. The DNA of the CDR3 is TGCGCCAGCAGCTTGTTCCCCTCGATGCAGTACGAGCAGTACTTC. This gives the protein CASSLFPSMQYEQYF. The whole variable domain, filled in from reference TRBV5-1 and TRBJ2-7, reads KAGVTQTPRYLIKTRGQQVTLSCSPISGHRSVSWYQQTPGQGLQFLFEYFSETQRNKGNFPGRFSGRQFSNSRSEMNVSTLELGDSALYLCASSLFPSMQYEQYFGPGTRLTVT.

This chain connects TRBV7-2 to TRBJ2-5, with TRBD2 identical over 8 bases. The J segment lost 5 bases and the V segment lost 3 bases, leaving 8 bases of the junction unmatched. CDR3 length equals 15 residues. Per the germline V gene, CDR1 is SGHTA and CDR2 is FQGNSA. The CDR3 DNA sequence: TGTGCCAGCAGCTTGAGGCGGGAGGATAGGGAGACCCAGTACTTC. It encodes CASSLRREDRETQYF.

CDR3 nucleotides: TGTGCCAGCACCCGGGCGGCCTTCTACAATGAGCAGTTCTTC. It is translated as CASTRAAFYNEQFF. V is TRBV28 and J is TRBJ2-1; D is ambiguous. Trimming removed 7 bases at V and 3 bases at J, with 13 bases between. The germline V gene encodes CDR1 MDHEN and CDR2 SYDVKM. The CDR3 runs 14 residues.

The chain recombines TRBV5-1 with TRBJ2-1; the D is unclear. Trimming took off 5 bases at V and 7 bases at J, with 7 bases between the two ends. CDR3 length: 11 residues. CDR1 and CDR2 (germline): SGHRS, YFSETQ. Here the CDR3 reads CASRTVNEQFF. The CDR3 bases are TGCGCCAGCAGGACGGTGAATGAGCAGTTCTTC.

The gene calls are TRBV27 and TRBJ2-3, with a tentative D call TRBD2 (5 bases). The V end was cut by 5 bases, the J end by 7 bases, with 13 bases between. This CDR3 is built from 13 residues. CDR1 is MNHEY and CDR2 is SMNVEV in the germline V gene (reference sequence). CDR3 sequence (DNA): TGTGCCAGCAGTGACCCCGCGGGTTATACGCAGTATTTT. Translated, it gives CASSDPAGYTQYF.

The V call is TRBV5-1, the J call TRBJ1-2; unclear D gene. This CDR3 is 13 amino acids long. Germline CDR1 is SGHRS and CDR2 is YFSETQ. Between the trimmed V and J ends, which lost 4 bases and 7 bases, there was a span of 14 bases. CDR3 DNA sequence: TGCGCCAGCAGCCCAGACATGCTACGTGGCTACACCTTC. Its translation is CASSPDMLRGYTF.

The genes are TRBV28 and TRBJ1-5, with D maybe TRBD1 (5 bases). This CDR3 region has 16 residues. V was pared by 3 bases and J by 5 bases, with 17 bases between. Germline CDR1 reads MDHEN; CDR2 reads SYDVKM. Written as DNA, the CDR3 is TGTGCCAGCAGTTTCGGGACCAGGGTTGGGGATCAGCCCCAGCATTTT. It translates to CASSFGTRVGDQPQHF.

The V and J genes are TRBV7-8 and TRBJ2-3; 10 bases agree with TRBD1. The CDR3 sequence is 19 residues long. V lost 3 bases and J lost 3; bases outside the gene matches: 15. Germline values: CDR1 SGHVS, CDR2 FQNEAQ. CDR3 bases: TGTGCCAGCAGCTTCGAATCGCGACCGGGACAGGGGTCGACAGATACGCAGTATTTT. Protein sequence: CASSFESRPGQGSTDTQYF.

V usage is TRBV4-2 and J usage is TRBJ1-6; 7 nucleotides line up with TRBD1. The V and J ends lost 5 bases and 5 bases, in that order; junction bases with no gene match: 12. The CDR3 extends over 17 amino acids. CDR1 and CDR2 from the germline V gene are LGHNA and YNFKEQ. CDR3 bases: TGTGCCAGCAGCGCACACACAGGGGTCCCGGATAATTCACCCCTCCACTTT. Translating gives CASSAHTGVPDNSPLHF.

Turning to this clone: Other DNA sequences of this sample code for an identical CDR3. V usage is TRBV28 and J usage is TRBJ2-7; 12 positions match TRBD1. The CDR3 contains 14 residues. Per germline, CDR1 MDHEN and CDR2 SYDVKM. V lost 5 bases, J lost 5 bases, and 4 bases stayed unmatched. This CDR3 is CASSTGTGGHEQYF. The CDR3 nucleotides are TGTGCCAGCAGTACCGGGACAGGGGGCCACGAGCAGTACTTC.

This chain connects TRBV10-3 to TRBJ2-1, with 8 bases that match TRBD1. The germline CDR1 and CDR2 sequences are ENHRY and SYGVKD. This CDR3 is built from 15 residues. J gave up 0 bases and V 4 bases, and 2 bases lay outside the gene matches. The CDR3 DNA reads as TGTGCCATCAGTGGACAGGGGAGCTCCTACAATGAGCAGTTCTTC. As protein: CAISGQGSSYNEQFF.

With regard to this clone: This specimen includes other DNA sequences encoding the same CDR3. V and J are TRBV5-1 and TRBJ1-1; D ambiguous. The V gene lost 2 bases and the J gene lost 0 bases, with 8 bases spanning the gap. The CDR3 totals 14 residues. The germline CDR1 and CDR2 sequences are SGHRS and YFSETQ. CDR3 sequence (DNA): TGCGCCAGCAGCTTAAACACGATGAACACTGAAGCTTTCTTT. It is translated as CASSLNTMNTEAFF. Filled out from reference TRBV5-1 and TRBJ1-1, the complete variable domain reads KAGVTQTPRYLIKTRGQQVTLSCSPISGHRSVSWYQQTPGQGLQFLFEYFSETQRNKGNFPGRFSGRQFSNSRSEMNVSTLELGDSALYLCASSLNTMNTEAFFGQGTRLTVV.

V is TRBV4-3 and J is TRBJ2-7; 8 bases match TRBD1. The V gene's germline CDR1 is LGHNA and CDR2 YSLEER. J was trimmed by 3 bases and V by 3 bases; bases with no gene match: 7. This CDR3 is 15 amino acids long. The CDR3 loop is CASSQGTDRVYEQYF. The CDR3 coding sequence is TGCGCCAGCAGCCAGGGGACGGACAGGGTCTACGAGCAGTACTTC.

This clone was observed once. The chain combines TRBV5-4 with TRBJ2-7; TRBD1 matches 7 bases. The CDR3 loop spans 14 amino acids. V lost 4 bases and J lost 2; bases outside the gene matches: 6. Germline CDR1 and CDR2: SGHNT and YYREEE (reference sequence). The CDR3 nucleotides are TGTGCCAGCAGCCAAGGGGGCTTCACCTACGAGCAGTACTTC. Amino acid sequence: CASSQGGFTYEQYF. The full variable domain, its missing parts supplied by reference TRBV5-4 and TRBJ2-7, is ETGVTQSPTHLIKTRGQQVTLRCSSQSGHNTVSWYQQALGQGPQFIFQYYREEENGRGNFPPRFSGLQFPNYSSELNVNALELDDSALYLCASSQGGFTYEQYFGPGTRLTVT.

This sequence joins TRBV9 and TRBJ1-1, with TRBD1 as a possible D gene (5 bases). Germline lookup yields CDR1 SGDLS and CDR2 YYNGEE. The germline V and J ends were trimmed by 4 bases and 10 bases, with 14 bases remaining between them. The CDR3 has 12 residues. The CDR3 nucleotides read TGTGCCAGCAGCCCCACCTCCGGGGGAGCTTTCTTT. Its protein is CASSPTSGGAFF.

This clone was found a few times. The chain combines TRBV28 with TRBJ1-2, with 7 bases fitting TRBD1. With V trimmed by 5 bases and J by 4 bases, 10 bases remained unmatched. The CDR3 runs to 15 residues. The germline CDR1 and CDR2 sequences are MDHEN and SYDVKM. CDR3 loop: CASSPRQGKGYGYTF. In nucleotides, the CDR3 is TGTGCCAGCAGTCCCCGACAGGGAAAAGGCTATGGCTACACCTTC.

This rearrangement joins TRBV27 to TRBJ2-7, with TRBD2 matching over 10 bases. J lost 3 bases, V lost 3 bases, and 14 bases had no gene match. The CDR3 runs 18 residues. The germline CDR1 and CDR2 sequences are MNHEY and SMNVEV (reference sequence). CDR3 bases: TGTGCCAGCAGTTTGGGGTTGGGCACTAGCGGGGTCGACTACGAGCAGTACTTC. This sequence encodes CASSLGLGTSGVDYEQYF.